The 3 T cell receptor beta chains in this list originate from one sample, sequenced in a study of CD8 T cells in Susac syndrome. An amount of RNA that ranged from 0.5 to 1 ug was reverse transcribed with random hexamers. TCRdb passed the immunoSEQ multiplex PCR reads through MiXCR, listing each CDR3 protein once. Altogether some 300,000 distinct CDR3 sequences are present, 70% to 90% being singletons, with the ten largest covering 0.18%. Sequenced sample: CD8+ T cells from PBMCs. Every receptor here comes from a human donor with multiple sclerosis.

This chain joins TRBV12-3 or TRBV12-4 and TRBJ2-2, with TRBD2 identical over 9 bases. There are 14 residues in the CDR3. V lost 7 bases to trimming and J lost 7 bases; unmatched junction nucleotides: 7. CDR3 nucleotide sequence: TGTGCCAGCACAAGCGGGAGGTCTGGCGGGGAGCTGTTTTTT. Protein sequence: CASTSGRSGGELFF.

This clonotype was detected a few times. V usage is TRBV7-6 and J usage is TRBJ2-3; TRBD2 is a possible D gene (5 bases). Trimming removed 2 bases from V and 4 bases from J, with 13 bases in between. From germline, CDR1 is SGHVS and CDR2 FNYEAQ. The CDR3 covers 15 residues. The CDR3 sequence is CASSLSPAGADTQYF. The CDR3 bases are TGTGCCAGCAGCTTATCACCTGCCGGGGCAGATACGCAGTATTTT.

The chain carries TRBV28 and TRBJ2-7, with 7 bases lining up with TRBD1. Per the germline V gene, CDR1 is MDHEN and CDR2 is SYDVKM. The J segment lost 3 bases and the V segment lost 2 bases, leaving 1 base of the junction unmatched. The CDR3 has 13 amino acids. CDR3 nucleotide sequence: TGTGCCAGCAGTTTAAGGGGGCACTACGAGCAGTACTTC. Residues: CASSLRGHYEQYF.